This T cell receptor (beta chain) was recovered during a study of cytomegalovirus exposure and HLA in healthy donors (TCRdb year 2017). Broadly, across the study: In an earlier analysis of about 560 of the donors, 250 to 350 Gb of sequence data and some 120 million unique TCR beta sequences from about 179 million T cells were reported. Roughly 300 gigabases of sequencing data and roughly 80 million unique TCR sequences made up an early release that covered several hundred HLA-typed donors. Of the roughly 400 genotyped donors, over 70% fell in the genetic ancestry cluster associated with self-reported Caucasian donors. The study aimed to test whether signatures of past pathogen exposure could be identified by cataloging public T cell receptors. The T cell repertoires of under 750 subjects were profiled by immunosequencing and related to cytomegalovirus serostatus. Along with the approximately 650-subject first cohort, a separate validation cohort of more than 90 different subjects was used. To predict cytomegalovirus infection status, the study combined high-throughput TCR immunosequencing, statistical association of individual TCRs with disease status, and machine learning. To study patterns of TCR occurrence, a later analysis re-analyzed previously published TCR beta repertoires from 650 to 750 donors and added high-resolution HLA genotyping. Rather than drawing on any new phenotypic data, the later analysis identified candidate immune exposures from TCR beta sequences and the way those sequences occurred across donors. An earlier analysis of some 600 of the donors applied high-throughput TCR beta sequencing to assess whether each TCR beta V gene segment acted as functional or pseudogenic. Donor age, sex, ethnicity and CMV serostatus were compiled alongside the repertoire data. In a later genetic analysis, genome-wide SNP genotypes for about 55% of the roughly 700 donors were used, and that subset was treated as a discovery cohort. Every repertoire in the discovery cohort had been generated on one and the same sequencing platform. Class I and class II HLA loci were covered by the typing at four-digit resolution. The number of typed donors differed by locus: 629-630 for A, B, C, DRB1 and DQB1; approximately 530 for DQA1; roughly 600 for DPA1; and about 450 for DPB1. Four or five DR-DQ haplotypes were handled as single units for association and clustering because linkage in the cohort was strong. On average, roughly 200,000 unique TCR beta nucleotide sequences were sequenced per donor among a few hundred genotyped donors of the cohort, with roughly a sixth of those sequences being non-productive.

This clone was detected only a few times. Its antigen target is currently unknown. No qualities accompany the bases; no much larger clone lies one base away. In total, 600 or so healthy bone marrow donors made up the cohort. At the time of sampling, every cohort member was nominally healthy, though immune exposures that went unrecorded were likely present. The donor tested CMV seronegative, placing the donor among the 350 or so seronegative members of the cohort. A peripheral blood sample was collected from each donor, and TCR beta sequencing was performed on peripheral blood mononuclear cells. The Qiagen DNeasy Blood Extraction Kit was used to extract genomic DNA from the blood cell samples. The research as a whole found: The classifier was reported to diagnose cytomegalovirus status with high specificity and sensitivity in both the original and validation cohorts. In vitro tests confirmed that a few of the cytomegalovirus-associated TCR beta chains recognize cytomegalovirus antigens. A group of highly shared sequence variants was considered likely to be a technical artifact of the sequencing pipeline. Strong co-occurrence of HLA alleles, especially DR and DQ, made assigning TCR associations to individual alleles difficult. According to a later genetic analysis, donors in an Asian-associated ancestry cluster had fewer N-insertions in productive TCRs than the roughly 670-donor mean. Broadly in line with IMGT annotations, most TCR beta V segments showed up in productive rearrangements about 87% or about 30% of the time in an earlier analysis of a few hundred of the donors. In a later genetic analysis, a missense DCLRE1C variant was associated with V-gene and J-gene trimming of TCR beta chains, and the association was replicated in an independent cohort. Linkage disequilibrium might explain the correlated functional status among segregating V segments, but an unknown experimental factor could not be ruled out. In a later analysis, the rate of TCR association differed among HLA loci, with DRB1 alleles having the most associated TCRs and HLA-C alleles having the fewest. This cohort had only TCR beta chains sequenced, and the lack of alpha or paired-chain data limited which features could be detected. The study listed 150 to 200 TCR beta chains as associated with cytomegalovirus. Fewer than 20 rarely observed V segments, including chromosome 9 orphons, were excluded from the earlier analysis of about 500 of the donors because counts were too low. A later analysis associated 15,000 to 20,000 TCR beta sequences with specific HLA alleles at a false discovery rate of 0.05. It was suggested by the authors that the approach could potentially be generalized to other disease states and immunological phenotypes. Most TCR sequences were seen in very few donors, while some public TCRs were found in many individuals. Roughly uniform sequencing depth across donors was assumed in presence/absence analyses, although this assumption may not hold. The only immune exposure information available for the cohort was CMV serostatus. A further reported finding was that TCR beta sequences accurately predicted the HLA-A and HLA-B alleles for most subjects in the first cohort. Most CMV-associated TCR beta chains appeared to be HLA-restricted in a later analysis, and the HLA associations seemed to be driven largely by CMV exposure. HLA typing was unavailable for some donors at each locus, so association tests used only the typed subset. A later analysis found that HLA-associated TCR beta chains were more clonally expanded and had lower generation probabilities than equally common non-associated chains. Several of the top co-occurrence clusters appeared to be linked to parvovirus B19, influenza, CMV and Epstein-Barr virus, according to a later analysis.

The library was obtained by the immunoSEQ multiplex PCR assay. A mixture of 60 forward primers for TCR Vbeta segments and 13 reverse primers for TCR Jbeta segments was used in the multiplex PCR. Amplification of the CDR3 region of rearranged TCR beta genes was performed with a multiplex PCR assay on genomic DNA. The amplified TCR beta libraries were sequenced on the Illumina HiSeq System as 87-base-pair reads. The published analysis was carried out like this. A later analysis counted about 80 million unique TCR beta chains across the 670 or so repertoires, and 9.5 million to 11 million of these chains were shared by at least two donors. To remove PCR and sequencing errors, raw reads were error-corrected and collapsed into unique sequences using a nearest-neighbor algorithm that merged closely related sequences. CDR3 sequences were aligned to IMGT reference sequences to assign V, D and J gene segments. For a sequence to be retained, at least a six-nucleotide match to both a V gene segment and a J gene segment was required. A rearrangement counted as productive if the CDR3 had no stop codons and remained in frame with V and J, and every other rearrangement counted as non-productive. Following IMGT convention, CDR3 was defined as the stretch from the second conserved V-encoded cysteine to the conserved J-encoded phenylalanine. The earlier analysis of approximately 590 of the donors excluded any sequence lacking an unambiguous match to a single V gene segment. In an earlier analysis of approximately 590 of the donors, a V segment was called functional when productive rearrangements were above 56.7%, and segregating when the standard deviation between donors exceeded 5%. A statistical classification framework was developed to diagnose cytomegalovirus status using the catalog of TCR beta chain sequences. In a later analysis, TCR nucleotide sequences were compared against IMGT/GENE-DB human TR gene sequences so that V and J genes could be assigned. In a later analysis, CDR3 sequences and most-parsimonious VDJ recombination scenarios were assigned using the TCRdist pipeline. In a later analysis, each TCR beta chain was defined by its CDR3 amino acid sequence together with its V-gene family, and reads without a unique V-gene family were excluded. To address suspected cross-contamination and a sequencing artifact, a later analysis removed roughly 640 highly shared, low-generation-probability nucleotide sequences. In a later analysis, a clonal expansion index was calculated for each public chain from normalized within-repertoire ranks of inferred template counts. Generation probabilities in a later analysis came from a VDJ recombination model fitted to out-of-frame rearrangements, and those results were checked against IGoR. In a later analysis, TCR-TCR, TCR-HLA and TCR-CMV co-occurrence was scored with hypergeometric tests, and a repertoire-size bias correction was applied to TCR pairs. A later analysis estimated false discovery rates by permuting HLA or CMV assignments 20 times. In a later analysis, co-occurring TCRs were grouped with DBSCAN, and TCRdist sequence similarity was added when clustering was performed within HLA-allele-positive subsets. Co-occurrence clustering excluded repertoires with fewer than 30,000 or more than 120,000 public chains, plus five with anomalous nucleotide sharing. The clones in this table, taken by TCRdb from immuneACCESS, are in-frame only. Not every clone is retained; where verified, under half of the shortfall comes from an unresolved V gene, and the cause of the rest is unknown. V, J and clone size were drawn from that table, and D and trimming were deduced from the DNA. Counted in this sample were approximately 160,000 clones; more than 80% of them appeared once. The ten largest make up roughly 5.2% of the sample.

Material: PBMCs. The origin of this receptor is a man younger than 35 in good health and CMV-seronegative.

The nucleotides read TGTGCCAGCAGTCCCCGGACTGTACCCTACGAGCAGTACTTC. It encodes CASSPRTVPYEQYF. The chain joins TRBV6-6 to TRBJ2-7; TRBD2 is a possible D gene, resting on 5 matching bases. CDR1 and CDR2 are drawn from the germline V gene (reference sequence): MNHNY, SVGAGI. The CDR3, cysteine through phenylalanine, is 14 amino acids long. The only DNA kept is the CDR3, 42 bases in frame from the first base. The germline ends are 13 bases apart after V is trimmed by 5 bases and J by 2 bases.